This T cell receptor (beta chain) was captured in a study of cytomegalovirus exposure and HLA in healthy donors. Study-wide findings and caveats: In vitro, a few CMV-associated chains proved specific for CMV antigens.

This CDR3 spans 12 amino acids. Germline CDR1 reads SGHDT; CDR2 reads YYEEEE. The germline V and J ends were trimmed by 0 bases and 4 bases, with 4 bases remaining between them. Note on this clone: Its target is not known.

Primers: 60 Vbeta forward and 13 Jbeta reverse. The table came from immunoSEQ multiplex PCR; TCRdb's copy has only in-frame clones and leaves some out. The sample data list approximately 40,000 clones. The rearrangement joins TRBV5-6 to TRBJ1-2; D gene ambiguous. The sample comprised PBMCs. This clonotype was obtained from a human donor in good health. The CDR3 spells CASSLDTYGYTF. The DNA of the CDR3 is TGTGCCAGCAGCTTGGACACCTATGGCTACACCTTC.